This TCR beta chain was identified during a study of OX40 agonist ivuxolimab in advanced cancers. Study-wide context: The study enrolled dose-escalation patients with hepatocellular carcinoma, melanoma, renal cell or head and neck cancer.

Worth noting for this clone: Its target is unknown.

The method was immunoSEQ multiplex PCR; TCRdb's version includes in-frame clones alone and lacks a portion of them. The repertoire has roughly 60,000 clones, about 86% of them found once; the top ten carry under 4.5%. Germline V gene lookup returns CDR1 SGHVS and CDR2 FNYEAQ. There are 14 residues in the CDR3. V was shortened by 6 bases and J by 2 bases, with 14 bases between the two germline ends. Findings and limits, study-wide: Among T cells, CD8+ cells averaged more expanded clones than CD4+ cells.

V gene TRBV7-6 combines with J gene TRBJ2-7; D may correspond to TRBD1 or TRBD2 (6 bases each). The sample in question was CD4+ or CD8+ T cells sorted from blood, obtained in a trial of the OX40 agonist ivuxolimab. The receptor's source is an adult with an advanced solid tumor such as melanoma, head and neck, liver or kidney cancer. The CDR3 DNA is TGTGCCAGCAGACCCTCGGGGGCCCCCTACGAGCAGTACTTC. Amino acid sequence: CASRPSGAPYEQYF.